The 25 T cell receptor beta chains reported below all come from one sample, sequenced in a study of CD8 T cells in ankylosing spondylitis. Findings and caveats of the study: Apparently characteristic of ankylosing spondylitis blood was a TCR beta motif (under ten highly homologous variants).

TCRdb called the 5' RACE reads again in MiXCR, with one record for every CDR3 protein. The sample lists 500,000 or so distinct CDR3 sequences, roughly 5.3% seen once, with approximately 3.5% in the top ten. These receptors have no identified antigens. Source material: blood, either unsorted or a sorted T cell fraction (not recorded which). Receptor source: a male donor with ankylosing spondylitis.

The CDR3 nucleotides read TGTGCCACCAGTGAGTCCGGGACAGGAACCTACGAGCAGTACTTC. Translation gives CATSESGTGTYEQYF. The chain carries TRBV24-1 and TRBJ2-7, with 8 bases aligning to TRBD1. This CDR3 region has 15 residues. The V gene end was trimmed by 4 bases and the J gene end by 2 bases; junction bases not matched to a gene: 6. CDR1 is KGHDR and CDR2 is SFDVKD in the germline V gene.

There are a few counts of this clonotype. The DNA of the CDR3 is TGTGCCAGCAGCTTAACGGGGGTGAGGACAGATACGCAGTATTTT. Translated, it gives CASSLTGVRTDTQYF. The chain is built from TRBV11-2 and TRBJ2-3; D may be TRBD2 (6 bases). The CDR3 length is 15 residues. V was pared by 2 bases and J by 3 bases, with 12 bases between. In germline, CDR1 is SGHAT, CDR2 FQNNGV. Filled out from reference TRBV11-2 and TRBJ2-3, the complete variable domain reads EAGVAQSPRYKIIEKRQSVAFWCNPISGHATLYWYQQILGQGPKLLIQFQNNGVVDDSQLPKDRFSAERLKGVDSTLKIQPAKLEDSAVYLCASSLTGVRTDTQYFGPGTRLTVL.

There are many counts of this clonotype. The chain joins TRBV3-1 to TRBJ1-1; no reliable D call. V dropped 0 bases and J dropped 3 bases, with 8 bases sitting between them. In germline, CDR1 is LGHDT, CDR2 YNNKEL (reference sequence). The CDR3 extends over 14 amino acids. CDR3: CASSQESGDTEAFF. CDR3 in DNA: TGTGCCAGCAGCCAAGAATCCGGGGACACTGAAGCTTTCTTT.

The chain recombines TRBV4-3 with TRBJ1-6; no firm D call. Germline lookup yields CDR1 LGHNA and CDR2 YSLEER. V was clipped by 1 base and J by 6 bases, with 7 bases between them. The CDR3 length is 14 residues. The DNA of the CDR3 is TGCGCCAGCAGCCAAGGGTTCCGTAATTCACCCCTCCACTTT. As protein: CASSQGFRNSPLHF.

This clonotype was picked up many times. CDR3 loop: CASSSSLTDGYTF. The CDR3 DNA reads as TGTGCCAGCAGCTCGTCGTTGACCGATGGCTACACCTTC. V is TRBV7-9 and J is TRBJ1-2, with D hard to call. The germline V gene encodes CDR1 SEHNR and CDR2 FQNEAQ (reference sequence). The CDR3 consists of 13 residues. V lost 4 bases, J lost 6 bases, and 12 bases lay in between. The variable domain in full, with the rest retrieved from reference TRBV7-9 and TRBJ1-2, is DTGVSQNPRHKITKRGQNVTFRCDPISEHNRLYWYRQTLGQGPEFLTYFQNEAQLEKSRLLSDRFSAERPKGSFSTLEIQRTEQGDSAMYLCASSSSLTDGYTFGSGTRLTVV.

This clonotype appeared many times. The chain links TRBV28 to TRBJ2-1, with D perhaps TRBD2 (6 bases). V lost 4 bases to trimming and J lost 8 bases, with 9 bases between them. The CDR3 spans 12 residues. Germline V gives CDR1 MDHEN, CDR2 SYDVKM. The CDR3 DNA reads TGTGCCAGCAGTTGGGGGGTCTATGAGCAGTTCTTC. Amino acids: CASSWGVYEQFF.

This clonotype was counted between two and nine times. This chain connects TRBV7-2 to TRBJ1-2; 8 positions agree with TRBD1. The CDR3 is 15 amino acids. J was trimmed by 4 bases and V by 5 bases; bases with no gene match: 9. The germline V gene has CDR1 SGHTA and CDR2 FQGNSA. Here the CDR3 DNA reads TGTGCCAGCAGCCCACAGGGGGGCCTCTTCTATGGCTACACCTTC. Protein sequence: CASSPQGGLFYGYTF. Combining the CDR3 with reference TRBV7-2 and TRBJ1-2 gives the whole variable domain GAGVSQSPSNKVTEKGKDVELRCDPISGHTALYWYRQSLGQGLEFLIYFQGNSAPDKSGLPSDRFSAERTGGSVSTLTIQRTQQEDSAVYLCASSPQGGLFYGYTFGSGTRLTVV.

This clonotype was counted many times. The V call is TRBV27, the J call TRBJ1-5; D unresolved. The V and J ends lost 5 bases and 8 bases respectively, with 16 bases between them. Looked up from germline, CDR1 is MNHEY and CDR2 is SMNVEV (reference sequence). The CDR3 sequence is 14 residues long. Written as DNA, the CDR3 is TGTGCCAGCAGTCCCGCGGGTAAGGTCGAGCCCCAGCATTTT. Residues: CASSPAGKVEPQHF.

This clonotype was counted ten times or more. The V call is TRBV29-1, the J call TRBJ2-5; D is unclear. Germline-derived CDR1 and CDR2 are SQVTM and ANQGSEA. Trimming cost V 4 bases and J 2 bases, with 8 bases left between them. This CDR3 region has 12 residues. CDR3: CSVATAQETQYF. The CDR3 coding sequence is TGCAGCGTTGCGACGGCGCAAGAGACCCAGTACTTC.

This clonotype was recorded many times. V gene TRBV6-1 combines with J gene TRBJ1-2; 7 positions match TRBD1. CDR1 is MNHNS and CDR2 is SASEGT in the germline V gene. V gave up 10 bases and J gave up 4 bases; unmatched junction bases: 12. The CDR3 length is 14 residues. CDR3 in amino acids: CAINTGALTYGYTF. The DNA for the CDR3 is TGTGCCATTAACACAGGGGCGCTAACCTATGGCTACACCTTC.

This clonotype was detected many times. The chain recombines TRBV7-9 with TRBJ1-1, with a tentative D call TRBD1 (6 bases). Trimming shortened V by 5 bases and J by 0 bases, and 16 bases separated the two germline ends. This CDR3 contains 16 residues. Germline CDR1 reads SEHNR; CDR2 reads FQNEAQ (reference sequence). In nucleotides, the CDR3 is TGTGCCAGCAGCCCGTCGGTACAGGGATTGAACACTGAAGCTTTCTTT. As protein: CASSPSVQGLNTEAFF.

The sample holds a few counts of this clonotype. The chain carries TRBV24-1 and TRBJ2-1; 11 bases are shared with TRBD2. The V gene's germline CDR1 is KGHDR and CDR2 SFDVKD. Trimming at V came to 3 bases and at J to 7 bases, leaving 4 bases not matched to a gene. CDR3 length: 15 residues. CDR3 residues: CATSDIAGGGNEQFF. The CDR3 DNA reads as TGTGCCACCAGTGATATAGCGGGGGGGGGGAATGAGCAGTTCTTC.

A few counts support this clonotype. CDR3 loop: CASSLGPTTYNEQFF. The CDR3 DNA reads as TGTGCCAGCAGCCTAGGGCCGACAACCTACAATGAGCAGTTCTTC. This rearrangement joins TRBV7-3 to TRBJ2-1; D gene ambiguous. Germline-derived CDR1 and CDR2 are SGHTA and FQGTGA. The V end was cut by 5 bases, the J end by 2 bases, with 13 bases between. This CDR3 comprises 15 residues.

This clonotype was seen many times. This CDR3 reads CSARDHHSGLELDTQYF. The CDR3 DNA reads TGCAGTGCTAGAGACCACCATTCGGGACTAGAGTTGGATACGCAGTATTTT. The rearrangement uses TRBV20-1 and TRBJ2-3, with 8 bases fitting TRBD2. V was pared by 0 bases and J by 6 bases, with 14 bases of the junction left unmatched. Germline V gene data show CDR1 as DFQATT and CDR2 as SNEGSKA (reference sequence). This CDR3 has 17 amino acids.

This clonotype was picked up many times. The chain combines TRBV5-5 with TRBJ2-3; TRBD2 is a possible D gene (6 bases). This CDR3 is 15 amino acids long. V was clipped by 5 bases and J by 0 bases, with 13 bases between them. Germline V lookup: CDR1 SGHKS, CDR2 YYEKEE (reference sequence). The CDR3 sequence is CASRRDWTSTDTQYF. CDR3 nucleotides: TGTGCCAGCAGAAGGGACTGGACTAGCACAGATACGCAGTATTTT.

This clonotype was picked up many times. This chain uses TRBV6-6 with TRBJ1-1, with D hard to call. This CDR3 has 12 residues. V lost 6 bases, J lost 8 bases, and 13 bases lay in between. Germline loops: CDR1 MNHNY, CDR2 SVGAGI (reference sequence). The chain's CDR3 is CASSQIQDEAFF. The CDR3 DNA reads TGTGCCAGCAGCCAAATCCAGGACGAAGCTTTCTTT.

The rearrangement uses TRBV12-3 or TRBV12-4 and TRBJ2-1, with TRBD2 as a possible D gene (6 bases). V lost 6 bases and J lost 0, with 15 bases in between. The CDR3 extends over 16 amino acids. CDR3: CASRPFDGSSYNEQFF. CDR3 bases: TGTGCCAGCAGGCCCTTTGACGGGAGCTCCTACAATGAGCAGTTCTTC.

This clonotype has a count of ten or more. This chain links TRBV12-3 or TRBV12-4 with TRBJ2-1; 8 positions agree with TRBD2. The CDR3 consists of 15 residues. V dropped 7 bases and J dropped 0; count of bases not matched to a gene: 5. CDR3 nucleotide sequence: TGTGCCAGCACCTTAGCGGGGTTCTCCTACAATGAGCAGTTCTTC. It is translated as CASTLAGFSYNEQFF.

The gene calls are TRBV28 and TRBJ2-1, with D perhaps TRBD2 (5 bases). The V end was cut by 6 bases, the J end by 4 bases, with 13 bases between. Germline loops: CDR1 MDHEN, CDR2 SYDVKM. The CDR3 length is 14 residues. This CDR3 reads CASRELARYNEQFF. The CDR3 nucleotides read TGTGCCAGCAGGGAGTTAGCGAGATACAATGAGCAGTTCTTC.

In its sample, this clonotype was seen many times. The chain employs TRBV4-2 and TRBJ1-6; D is perhaps TRBD1 (6 bases). V lost 2 bases, J lost 10 bases, and 18 bases lay in between. Germline V gene lookup returns CDR1 LGHNA and CDR2 YNFKEQ. The CDR3 is 16 amino acids. CDR3 protein: CASSQTTQGPASPLHF. Here the CDR3 DNA reads TGTGCCAGCAGCCAAACGACACAGGGACCCGCATCACCCCTCCACTTT.

This clonotype was detected ten times or more. CDR3 sequence (DNA): TGCAGTGCGCTGATCTACGAGCAGTACTTC. This gives the protein CSALIYEQYF. V usage is TRBV20-1 and J usage is TRBJ2-7; no clear D gene. This CDR3 region has 10 residues. CDR1 DFQATT and CDR2 SNEGSKA come from the germline V gene (reference sequence). The V end was cut by 6 bases, the J end by 3 bases, with 6 bases between.

This clonotype has ten or more counts. The V and J genes are TRBV4-3 and TRBJ1-6; D unresolved. This CDR3 is built from 14 residues. Trimming shortened V by 1 base and J by 9 bases, and 10 bases separated the two germline ends. Germline CDR1 LGHNA, CDR2 YSLEER. CDR3 sequence (DNA): TGCGCCAGCAGCCAAGTAGTCGAAGGTTCACCCCTCCACTTT. Its translation: CASSQVVEGSPLHF.

This clonotype showed up many times. V usage is TRBV10-2 and J usage is TRBJ1-5, with no clear D. Trimming pared 2 bases from V and 3 bases from J, leaving 8 bases between. This CDR3 comprises 14 residues. Germline CDR1 reads WSHSY; CDR2 reads SAAADI. In DNA, the CDR3 is TGCGCCAGCAGTGAGAGGGCCATCAATCAGCCCCAGCATTTT. Its protein is CASSERAINQPQHF.

This clonotype was counted a few times. This chain uses TRBV5-1 with TRBJ2-3, with TRBD2 as a possible D gene (5 bases). The CDR3 runs 14 residues. CDR1 SGHRS and CDR2 YFSETQ come from the germline V gene. Trimming shortened V by 3 bases and J by 2 bases, and 10 bases separated the two germline ends. CDR3 nucleotide sequence: TGCGCCAGCAGCTGGGAGCAACTCACAGATACGCAGTATTTT. Translated, it gives CASSWEQLTDTQYF.

This clonotype was found many times. The rearrangement uses TRBV5-1 and TRBJ1-2, with 9 bases identical to TRBD1. This CDR3 is 12 amino acids long. Germline CDR1 SGHRS, CDR2 YFSETQ. V lost 7 bases and J lost 7; bases outside the gene matches: 5. The CDR3 loop is CASGDREAGYTF. The CDR3 bases are TGCGCCAGCGGGGACAGGGAGGCTGGCTACACCTTC.